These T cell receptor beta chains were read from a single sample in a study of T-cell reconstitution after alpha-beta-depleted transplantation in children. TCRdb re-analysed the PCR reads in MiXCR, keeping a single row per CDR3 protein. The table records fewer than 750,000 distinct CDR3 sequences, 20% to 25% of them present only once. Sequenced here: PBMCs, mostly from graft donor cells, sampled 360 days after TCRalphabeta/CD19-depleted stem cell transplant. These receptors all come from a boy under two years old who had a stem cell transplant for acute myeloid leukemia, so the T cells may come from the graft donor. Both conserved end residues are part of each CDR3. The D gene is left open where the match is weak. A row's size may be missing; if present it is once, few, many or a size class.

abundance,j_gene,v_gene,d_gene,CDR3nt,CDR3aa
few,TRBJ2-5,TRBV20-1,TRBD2,TGCAGTGCTCTTCCTAGCGGGGTGTCACAGGAGACCCAGTACTTC,CSALPSGVSQETQYF
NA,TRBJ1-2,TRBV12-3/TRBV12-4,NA,TGTGCCAGCAGTGTGGGGCAAGGCCCTCCTATTGGGGGCTACACCTTC,CASSVGQGPPIGGYTF
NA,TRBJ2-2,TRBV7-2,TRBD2,TGTGCCAGCAGCTGGAGCGGGGGGGCTAACACCGGGGAGCTGTTTTTT,CASSWSGGANTGELFF
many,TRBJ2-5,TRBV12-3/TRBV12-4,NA,TGTGCCAGCAGTCGGTTTAGGGTAGGCGAGACCCAGTACTTC,CASSRFRVGETQYF
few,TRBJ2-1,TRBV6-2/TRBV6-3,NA,TGTGCCAGCAGTAGGAGACTAGGAGCCTACAATGAGCAGTTCTTC,CASSRRLGAYNEQFF
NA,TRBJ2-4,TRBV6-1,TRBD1,TGTGCCAGCAGCTCAAGGGGGACAGAGGGCAAAAACATTCAGTACTTC,CASSSRGTEGKNIQYF
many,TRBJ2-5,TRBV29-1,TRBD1,TGCAGCGTTGAGGGACAGCCCGGGTGGGAGACCCAGTACTTC,CSVEGQPGWETQYF
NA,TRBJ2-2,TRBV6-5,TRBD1,TGTGCCAGCAGTTTCGTTCGTACAGGGGCGGGCACCGGGGAGCTGTTTTTT,CASSFVRTGAGTGELFF
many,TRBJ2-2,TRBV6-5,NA,TGTGCCAGCACCCCCTTTGGCACCGGGGAGCTGTTTTTT,CASTPFGTGELFF
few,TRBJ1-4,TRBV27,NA,TGTGCCAGCAGGTCCTATGGGAGATTCACAACTAATGAAAAACTGTTTTTT,CASRSYGRFTTNEKLFF
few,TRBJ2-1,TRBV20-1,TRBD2,TGCAGTGCTAGGGGCCGGGGGGTTGAGCAGTTCTTC,CSARGRGVEQFF
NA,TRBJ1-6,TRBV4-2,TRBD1,TGTGCCAGCCTCTGGATAGGGGGCGATAATTCACCCCTCCACTTT,CASLWIGGDNSPLHF
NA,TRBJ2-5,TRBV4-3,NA,TGCGCCAGCAGCCAAGTCCCATCTAGCGTGGAGACCCAGTACTTC,CASSQVPSSVETQYF
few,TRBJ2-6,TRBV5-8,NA,TGTGCCAGCAGCGTTTGGCAAGGGGCGGTTGGGGCCAACGTCCTGACTTTC,CASSVWQGAVGANVLTF
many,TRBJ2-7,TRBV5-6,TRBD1,TGTGCCAGCAGCTCTCCGGGACAGGGTATTTACGAGCAGTACTTC,CASSSPGQGIYEQYF
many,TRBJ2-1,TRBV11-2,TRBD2,TGTGCCAGCAGACAGTCGGGGGGGCCTCTCTACAATGAGCAGTTCTTC,CASRQSGGPLYNEQFF
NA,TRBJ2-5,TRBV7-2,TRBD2,TGTGCCAGCAGCCCAGCGGGACTAGCGGGGGGCCAAGAGACCCAGTACTTC,CASSPAGLAGGQETQYF
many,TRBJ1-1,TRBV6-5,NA,TGTGCCAGTAAACGACAGACGACGAACACTGAAGCTTTCTTT,CASKRQTTNTEAFF
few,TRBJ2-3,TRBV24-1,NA,TGTGCCACCGGGCAGGGGGGACTAGATACGCAGTATTTT,CATGQGGLDTQYF
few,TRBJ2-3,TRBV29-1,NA,TGCAGCGCCCCGGACTGGAGGGCCCCACTCACAGATACGCAGTATTTT,CSAPDWRAPLTDTQYF
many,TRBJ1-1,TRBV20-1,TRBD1,TGCAGTGCGCGGGACAGGTCCCTTGAAGCTTTCTTT,CSARDRSLEAFF
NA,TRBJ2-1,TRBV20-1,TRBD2,TGCAGTGCTAGAGCCCCCAGCGGGGGGAACAATGAGCAGTTCTTC,CSARAPSGGNNEQFF
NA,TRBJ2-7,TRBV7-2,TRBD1,TGTGCCAGCAGCCTATCCCAGGGGGCGCGAGAGCAGTACTTC,CASSLSQGAREQYF
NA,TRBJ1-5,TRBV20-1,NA,TGCAGTGCCCGCGGCGGTGTAAGCAATCAGCCCCAGCATTTT,CSARGGVSNQPQHF
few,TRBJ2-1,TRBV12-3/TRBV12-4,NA,TGTGCCAGCAGTTTTTGGTGGTTGGGTCACAATGAGCAGTTCTTC,CASSFWWLGHNEQFF
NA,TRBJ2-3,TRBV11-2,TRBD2,TGTGCCAGCAGCGTAGTCCCGGGACTAGCGGACACGCCGCGGGATACGCAGTATTTT,CASSVVPGLADTPRDTQYF
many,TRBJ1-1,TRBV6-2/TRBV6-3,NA,TGTGCCAGCAGTTACTTAGGTGACACTGAAGCTTTCTTT,CASSYLGDTEAFF
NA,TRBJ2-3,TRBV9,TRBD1,TGTGCCAGCACCGGACAGGGTGAAGATACGCAGTATTTT,CASTGQGEDTQYF
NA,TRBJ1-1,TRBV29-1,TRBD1,TGCAGCGTTGAAGGGGGACAGGGGGTCACTGAAGCTTTCTTT,CSVEGGQGVTEAFF
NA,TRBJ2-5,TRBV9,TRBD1,TGTGCCAGCGGTGTCGGGACAGGGTCCGAGACCCAGTACTTC,CASGVGTGSETQYF
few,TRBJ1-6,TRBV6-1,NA,TGTGCCAGCAGACGGACAGTAAATTCACCCCTCCACTTT,CASRRTVNSPLHF
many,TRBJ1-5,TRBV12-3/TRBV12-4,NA,TGTGCCAGCAGTTTCGGCAGGGCTTATAGCAATCAGCCCCAGCATTTT,CASSFGRAYSNQPQHF
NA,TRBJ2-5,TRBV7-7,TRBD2,TGTGCCAGCAGCTTAACTCTAGCGGGGGGAGGAGAGACCCAGTACTTC,CASSLTLAGGGETQYF
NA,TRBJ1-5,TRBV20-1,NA,TGCAGTGCTAGAAGGGTAACAGCCCAGCATTTT,CSARRVTAQHF
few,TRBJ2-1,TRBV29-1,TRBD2,TGCAGCGTTGAAGTCGGGACTAGCGGGGGGGCGGAAGAGCAGTTCTTC,CSVEVGTSGGAEEQFF
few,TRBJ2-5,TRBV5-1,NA,TGCGCCAGCAGCTTGGGGGGGATGTCGCAAGAGACCCAGTACTTC,CASSLGGMSQETQYF
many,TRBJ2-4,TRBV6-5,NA,TGTGCCAGCAGTTACTCCCCCTCAACAGGGAATGACATTCAGTACTTC,CASSYSPSTGNDIQYF
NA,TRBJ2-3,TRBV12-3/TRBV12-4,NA,TGTGCCAGCAGTTTTCAGGGGACTCTCACAGATACGCAGTATTTT,CASSFQGTLTDTQYF
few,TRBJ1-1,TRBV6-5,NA,TGTGCCAGCAGGTACGGGGGGGCGCAGGTCACTGAAGCTTTCTTT,CASRYGGAQVTEAFF
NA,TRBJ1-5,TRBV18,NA,TGTGCCAGCTCACCGCCCCCCGGGCCAAATATCCTGGGGCTGAATCAGCCCCAGCATTTT,CASSPPPGPNILGLNQPQHF
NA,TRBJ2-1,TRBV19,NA,TGTGCCAGTAGTATGCGGTACAATGAGCAGTTCTTC,CASSMRYNEQFF
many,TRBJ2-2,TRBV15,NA,TGTGCCACCAGCACCGGGATTAGCGGGGAGCTGTTTTTT,CATSTGISGELFF
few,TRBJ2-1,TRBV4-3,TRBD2,TGCGCCAGCAGCCAAGATAGTCGGCGGACTAGCGGGGGACACGAAAAGCAGTTCTTC,CASSQDSRRTSGGHEKQFF
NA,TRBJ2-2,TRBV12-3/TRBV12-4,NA,TGTGCCATAAATTATGGGACCGGGGAGCTGTTTTTT,CAINYGTGELFF
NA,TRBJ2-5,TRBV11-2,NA,TGTGCCAGCAGCTTACAAGGCCAGGCTGGAGAGACCCAGTACTTC,CASSLQGQAGETQYF
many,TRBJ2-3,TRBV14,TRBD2,TGTGCCAGCAGCCCGGCCGTGATAGCGGGGTTCACAGATACGCAGTATTTT,CASSPAVIAGFTDTQYF
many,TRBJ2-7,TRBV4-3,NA,TGCGCCAGCAGCCAAGATCGGTTCCCGGGCGAGCAGTACTTC,CASSQDRFPGEQYF
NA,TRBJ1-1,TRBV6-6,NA,TGTGCCAGCAGTTACTCAGGGGGGGGTGAAGCTTTCTTT,CASSYSGGGEAFF
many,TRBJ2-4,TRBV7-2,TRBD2,TGTGCCAGCAGCTTCTCCGGGGGGAACATTCAGTACTTC,CASSFSGGNIQYF
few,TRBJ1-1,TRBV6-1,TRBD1,TGTGCCAGCAGTGAGACAGGGTCTATGAACACTGAAGCTTTCTTT,CASSETGSMNTEAFF